These T cell receptor beta chains were read from a single sample in a study of T cells after yellow fever vaccination. MiXCR, applied by TCRdb to the 5' RACE reads, yields one record per CDR3 protein. The sample carries about 320,000 distinct CDR3 sequences, approximately 4% recorded once. The sample here was PBMCs, taken 15 days after the yellow fever booster vaccination. The receptors stem from a man aged 18 to 30 who received the YFV17D yellow fever vaccine. Each CDR3 is given with its conserved first and last residue. D genes are given only for firm matches. Some rows have no size entry. The others give once, few or many, or a class for an expanded clone.

D: .
J: TRBJ1-6
size: many
V: TRBV5-1
DNA: TGCGCCAGCAGCCCGGGACAAGAAATCTCACCCCTCCACTTT
CDR3: CASSPGQEISPLHF

D: TRBD1
J: TRBJ1-1
size: many
V: TRBV5-1
DNA: TGCGCCAGCAGCTTCTATGGGACAGGGGCCGCTTTCTTT
CDR3: CASSFYGTGAAFF

D: .
J: TRBJ1-6
size: .
V: TRBV12-3/TRBV12-4
DNA: TGTGCCAGCAGTTTAGAGGGGGAGCAAACACCCCTCCACTTT
CDR3: CASSLEGEQTPLHF

D: .
J: TRBJ1-1
size: .
V: TRBV5-1
DNA: TGCGCCAGCAGCTTGGCGGGGGGGATTGAAGCTTTCTTT
CDR3: CASSLAGGIEAFF

D: .
J: TRBJ2-2
size: many
V: TRBV4-1
DNA: TGCGCCAGCAGCCAGGGAAGAGGCACCGGGGAGCTGTTTTTT
CDR3: CASSQGRGTGELFF

D: .
J: TRBJ2-3
size: .
V: TRBV21-1
DNA: TGTGCCAGCAGCAAAAAGCCCTGGACAGATACGCAGTATTTT
CDR3: CASSKKPWTDTQYF

D: .
J: TRBJ1-1
size: once
V: TRBV30
DNA: TGTGCCTGGAGTAGTGGGCAGTCCGAAGCTTTCTTT
CDR3: CAWSSGQSEAFF

D: TRBD1
J: TRBJ2-7
size: .
V: TRBV18
DNA: TGTGCCAGCTCACCGCTTAGGACAGGGGAGAGCGAGCAGTACTTC
CDR3: CASSPLRTGESEQYF

D: .
J: TRBJ1-1
size: many
V: TRBV19
DNA: TGTGCCAGTAGTATTAGCTCGGGGACCGAAGCTTTCTTT
CDR3: CASSISSGTEAFF

D: .
J: TRBJ1-6
size: .
V: TRBV6-6
DNA: TGTGCCAGCAGTTACGGGGAGCCCTATAATTCACCCCTCCACTTT
CDR3: CASSYGEPYNSPLHF

D: .
J: TRBJ1-4
size: .
V: TRBV19
DNA: TGTGCCAGTAGTAGCCGGGACGGTAATGAAAAACTGTTTTTT
CDR3: CASSSRDGNEKLFF

D: .
J: TRBJ2-1
size: many
V: TRBV7-9
DNA: TGTGCCAGCACTACCGGAGGCGGGACCCCGATGCCCAATGAGCAGTTCTTC
CDR3: CASTTGGGTPMPNEQFF

D: TRBD2
J: TRBJ2-1
size: few
V: TRBV29-1
DNA: TGCAGCGTTGAAGAGTTCGCGGGGGAGCTCATCTACAATGAGCAGTTCTTC
CDR3: CSVEEFAGELIYNEQFF

D: TRBD2
J: TRBJ2-1
size: few
V: TRBV5-1
DNA: TGCGCCAGCAGCGTGGGGGGGGGACCTTACAATGAGCAGTTCTTC
CDR3: CASSVGGGPYNEQFF

D: .
J: TRBJ2-5
size: many
V: TRBV20-1
DNA: TGCAGTGCTTTGCCCGGACTACCGATGTACCAAGAGACCCAGTACTTC
CDR3: CSALPGLPMYQETQYF

D: .
J: TRBJ1-5
size: .
V: TRBV7-2
DNA: TGTGCCAGCAGCGATTACCATAAGGCCGGACAAGGATACAATCAGCCCCAGCATTTT
CDR3: CASSDYHKAGQGYNQPQHF

D: TRBD2
J: TRBJ2-3
size: many
V: TRBV4-2
DNA: TGTGCCAGCAGCCAACAGCCTAGCGGGGGGGCAACAGATACGCAGTATTTT
CDR3: CASSQQPSGGATDTQYF

D: .
J: TRBJ2-2
size: many
V: TRBV4-2
DNA: TGTGCCAGCAGCCAAGTTTCCGAGAACACCGGGGAGCTGTTTTTT
CDR3: CASSQVSENTGELFF

D: .
J: TRBJ2-1
size: many
V: TRBV5-1
DNA: TGCGCCAGCAGCTTGGCGGGCAACCCCTCCTACAATGAGCAGTTCTTC
CDR3: CASSLAGNPSYNEQFF

D: .
J: TRBJ2-5
size: .
V: TRBV7-2
DNA: TGTGCCAGCAGCTTAGTCAGGACCCAAGAGACCCAGTACTTC
CDR3: CASSLVRTQETQYF

D: .
J: TRBJ1-2
size: .
V: TRBV7-9
DNA: TGTGCCAGCAGTACGGACAGAGATCTCGGTAACTATGGCTACACCTTC
CDR3: CASSTDRDLGNYGYTF

D: .
J: TRBJ1-5
size: many
V: TRBV20-1
DNA: TGCAGTGCGGTAAAAGGGAAGGCAGATCAGCCCCAGCATTTT
CDR3: CSAVKGKADQPQHF

D: .
J: TRBJ1-4
size: many
V: TRBV12-3/TRBV12-4
DNA: TGTGCCAGCAGTTTACGTACAACTAATGAAAAACTGTTTTTT
CDR3: CASSLRTTNEKLFF

D: .
J: TRBJ1-6
size: many
V: TRBV6-5
DNA: TGTGCCAGCAGTTACCAGCTAGCGGGGCGGTCACCCCTCCACTTT
CDR3: CASSYQLAGRSPLHF

D: TRBD2
J: TRBJ2-1
size: few
V: TRBV5-6
DNA: TGTGCCAGCAGCCGAGAACTAGCGGGGGGTTGGAATGAGCAGTTCTTC
CDR3: CASSRELAGGWNEQFF

D: .
J: TRBJ1-2
size: .
V: TRBV10-3
DNA: TGTGCCATCAGTGACAGGGCCTATGGCTACACCTTC
CDR3: CAISDRAYGYTF

D: TRBD1
J: TRBJ2-1
size: few
V: TRBV7-2
DNA: TGTGCCAGCAGCCTCGCCTCCCGAAAGACAGGGGGCAGCTACAATGAGCAGTTCTTC
CDR3: CASSLASRKTGGSYNEQFF

D: .
J: TRBJ2-1
size: many
V: TRBV10-3
DNA: TGTGCCATCAGTGAGTCGGGGACGCTCACCTACAATGAGCAGTTCTTC
CDR3: CAISESGTLTYNEQFF

D: .
J: TRBJ2-3
size: many
V: TRBV6-1
DNA: TGTGCCAGCAGTGAGGGGACGTACCCAGCCACAGATACGCAGTATTTT
CDR3: CASSEGTYPATDTQYF

D: .
J: TRBJ2-1
size: many
V: TRBV5-1
DNA: TGCGCCAGCAGCTGGATCGGTGGGGGCGATGAGGGGTTCTTC
CDR3: CASSWIGGGDEGFF

D: .
J: TRBJ2-5
size: .
V: TRBV5-1
DNA: TGCGCCAGCAGGAGTAACAGGGTTGAAGAGACCCAGTACTTC
CDR3: CASRSNRVEETQYF

D: .
J: TRBJ2-3
size: few
V: TRBV7-9
DNA: TGTGCCAGCAGCTTCGATCGAGGACAGCGATACACAGATACGCAGTATTTT
CDR3: CASSFDRGQRYTDTQYF

D: .
J: TRBJ2-7
size: .
V: TRBV29-1
DNA: TGCAGCGTTTGGGGGGCAGGGGGTCTTGACTACGAGCAGTACTTC
CDR3: CSVWGAGGLDYEQYF

D: TRBD1
J: TRBJ1-1
size: many
V: TRBV20-1
DNA: TGCAGTTCCCGGGACAGGGGTACTGAAGCTTTCTTT
CDR3: CSSRDRGTEAFF